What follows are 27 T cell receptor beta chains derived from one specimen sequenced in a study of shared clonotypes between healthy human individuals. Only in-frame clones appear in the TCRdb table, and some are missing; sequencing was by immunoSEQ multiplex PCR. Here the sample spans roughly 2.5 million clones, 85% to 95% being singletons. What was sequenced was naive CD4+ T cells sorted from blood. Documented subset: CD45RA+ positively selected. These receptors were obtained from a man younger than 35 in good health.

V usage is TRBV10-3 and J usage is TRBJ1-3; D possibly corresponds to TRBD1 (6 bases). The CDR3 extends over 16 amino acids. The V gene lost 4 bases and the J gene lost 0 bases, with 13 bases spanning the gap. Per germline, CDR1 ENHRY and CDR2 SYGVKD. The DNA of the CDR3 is TGTGCCATCAGTGCCGGACAGCACAACTCTGGAAACACCATATATTTT. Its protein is CAISAGQHNSGNTIYF.

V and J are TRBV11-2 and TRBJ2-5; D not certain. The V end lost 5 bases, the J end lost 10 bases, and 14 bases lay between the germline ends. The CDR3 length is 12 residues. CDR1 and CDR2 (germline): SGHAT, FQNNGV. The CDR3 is CASSRDRTLQYF. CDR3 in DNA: TGTGCCAGCAGCCGTGATAGGACCCTCCAGTACTTC. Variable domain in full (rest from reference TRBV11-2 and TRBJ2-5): EAGVAQSPRYKIIEKRQSVAFWCNPISGHATLYWYQQILGQGPKLLIQFQNNGVVDDSQLPKDRFSAERLKGVDSTLKIQPAKLEDSAVYLCASSRDRTLQYFGPGTRLLVL.

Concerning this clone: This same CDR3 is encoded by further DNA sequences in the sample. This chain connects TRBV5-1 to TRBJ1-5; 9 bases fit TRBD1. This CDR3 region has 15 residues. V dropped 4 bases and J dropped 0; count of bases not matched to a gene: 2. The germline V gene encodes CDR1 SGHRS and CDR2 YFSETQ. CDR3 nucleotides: TGCGCCAGCAGCCCGGGACAGGGTAGCAATCAGCCCCAGCATTTT. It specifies CASSPGQGSNQPQHF.

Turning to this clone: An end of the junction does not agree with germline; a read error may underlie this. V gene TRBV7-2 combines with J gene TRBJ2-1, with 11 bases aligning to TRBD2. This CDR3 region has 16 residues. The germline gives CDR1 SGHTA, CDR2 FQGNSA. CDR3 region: CASSLAGGLSYNEQFF. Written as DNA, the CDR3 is TGTGCCAGCAGCCTAGCGGGAGGTCTCTCCTACAATGAGCAGTTCTTC. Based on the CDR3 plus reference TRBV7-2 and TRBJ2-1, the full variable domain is GAGVSQSPSNKVTEKGKDVELRCDPISGHTALYWYRQSLGQGLEFLIYFQGNSAPDKSGLPSDRFSAERTGGSVSTLTIQRTQQEDSAVYLCASSLAGGLSYNEQFFGPGTRLTVL.

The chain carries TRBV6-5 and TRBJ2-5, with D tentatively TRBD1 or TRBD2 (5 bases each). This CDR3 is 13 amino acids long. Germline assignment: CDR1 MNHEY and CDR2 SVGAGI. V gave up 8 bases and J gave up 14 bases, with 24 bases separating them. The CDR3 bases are TGTGCCAGCGGGGGAAGGCCCCCAGGGCTTCAATACTTC. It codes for CASGGRPPGLQYF.

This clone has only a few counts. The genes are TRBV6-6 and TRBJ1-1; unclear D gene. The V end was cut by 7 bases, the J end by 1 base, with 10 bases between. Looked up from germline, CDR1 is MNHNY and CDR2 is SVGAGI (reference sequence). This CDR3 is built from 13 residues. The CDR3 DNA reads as TGTGCCAGCAACCGCCCGGAGAACACTGAAGCTTTCTTT. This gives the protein CASNRPENTEAFF.

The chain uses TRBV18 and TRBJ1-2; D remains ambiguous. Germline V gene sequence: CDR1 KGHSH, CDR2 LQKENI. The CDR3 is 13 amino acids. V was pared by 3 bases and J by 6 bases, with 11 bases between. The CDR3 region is CASSPLEGNGYTF. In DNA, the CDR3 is TGTGCCAGCTCACCGTTAGAGGGTAATGGCTACACCTTC.

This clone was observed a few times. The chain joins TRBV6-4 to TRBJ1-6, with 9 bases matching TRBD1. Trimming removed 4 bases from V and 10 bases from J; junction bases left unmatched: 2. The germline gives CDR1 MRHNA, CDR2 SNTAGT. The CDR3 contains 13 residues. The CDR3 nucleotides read TGTGCCAGCAGTGCTGGACAGGGGTCACCCCTCCACTTT. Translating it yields CASSAGQGSPLHF.

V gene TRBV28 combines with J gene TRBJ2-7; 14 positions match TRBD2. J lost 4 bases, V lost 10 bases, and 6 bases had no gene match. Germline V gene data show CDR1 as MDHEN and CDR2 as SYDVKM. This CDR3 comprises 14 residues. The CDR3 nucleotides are TGTGCCACCGGGACTAGCGGGGGTTGGTACGAGCAGTACTTC. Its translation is CATGTSGGWYEQYF.

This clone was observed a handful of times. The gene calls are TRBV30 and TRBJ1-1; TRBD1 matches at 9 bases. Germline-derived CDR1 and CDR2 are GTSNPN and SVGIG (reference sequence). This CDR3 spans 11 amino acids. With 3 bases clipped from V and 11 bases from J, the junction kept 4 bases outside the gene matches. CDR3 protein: CAWSRQGGAFF. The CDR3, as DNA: TGTGCCTGGAGCCGACAGGGGGGGGCTTTCTTT. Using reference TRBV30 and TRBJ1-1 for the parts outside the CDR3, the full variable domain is SQTIHQWPATLVQPVGSPLSLECTVEGTSNPNLYWYRQAAGRGLQLLFYSVGIGQISSEVPQNLSASRPQDRQFILSSKKLLLSDSGFYLCAWSRQGGAFFGQGTRLTVV.

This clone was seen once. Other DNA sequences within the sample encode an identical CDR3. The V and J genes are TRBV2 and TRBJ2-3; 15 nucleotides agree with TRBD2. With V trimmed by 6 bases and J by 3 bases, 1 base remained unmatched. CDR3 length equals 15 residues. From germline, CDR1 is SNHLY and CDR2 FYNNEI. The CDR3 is CASRGLAGGTDTQYF. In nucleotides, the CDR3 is TGTGCCAGCAGGGGACTAGCGGGAGGAACAGATACGCAGTATTTT.

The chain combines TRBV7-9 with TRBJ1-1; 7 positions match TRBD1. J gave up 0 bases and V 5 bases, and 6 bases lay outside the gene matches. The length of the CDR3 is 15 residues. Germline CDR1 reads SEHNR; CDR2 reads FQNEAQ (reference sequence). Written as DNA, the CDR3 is TGTGCCAGCAGCGCGCGACAGGGTGTGAACACTGAAGCTTTCTTT. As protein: CASSARQGVNTEAFF.

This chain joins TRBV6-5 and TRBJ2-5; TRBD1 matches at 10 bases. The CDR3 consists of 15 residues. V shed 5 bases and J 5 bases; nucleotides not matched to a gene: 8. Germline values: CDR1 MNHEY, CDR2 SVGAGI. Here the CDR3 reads CASSRPDRGRETQYF. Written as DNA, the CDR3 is TGTGCCAGCAGTAGGCCTGACAGGGGGCGGGAGACCCAGTACTTC.

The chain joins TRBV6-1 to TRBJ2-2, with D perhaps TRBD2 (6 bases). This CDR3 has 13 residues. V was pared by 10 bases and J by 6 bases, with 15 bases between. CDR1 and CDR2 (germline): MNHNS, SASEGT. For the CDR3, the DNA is TGTGCCACCCGCGGCGGAGGGGCCGGGGAGCTGTTTTTT. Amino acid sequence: CATRGGGAGELFF.

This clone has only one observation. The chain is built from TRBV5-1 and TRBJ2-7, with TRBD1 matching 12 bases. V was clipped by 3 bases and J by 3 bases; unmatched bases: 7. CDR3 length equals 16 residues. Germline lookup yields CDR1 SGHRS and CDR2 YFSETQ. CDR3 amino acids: CASSSGQGAGGYEQYF. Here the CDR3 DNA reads TGCGCCAGCAGCTCGGGACAGGGGGCTGGAGGCTACGAGCAGTACTTC.

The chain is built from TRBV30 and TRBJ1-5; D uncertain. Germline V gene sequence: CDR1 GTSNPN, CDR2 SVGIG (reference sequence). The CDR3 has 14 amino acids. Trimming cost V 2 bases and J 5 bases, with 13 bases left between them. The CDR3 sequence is CAWSKTTEDQPQHF. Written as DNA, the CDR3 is TGTGCCTGGAGTAAGACTACAGAAGATCAGCCCCAGCATTTT. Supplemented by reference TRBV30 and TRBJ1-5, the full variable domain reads SQTIHQWPATLVQPVGSPLSLECTVEGTSNPNLYWYRQAAGRGLQLLFYSVGIGQISSEVPQNLSASRPQDRQFILSSKKLLLSDSGFYLCAWSKTTEDQPQHFGDGTRLSIL.

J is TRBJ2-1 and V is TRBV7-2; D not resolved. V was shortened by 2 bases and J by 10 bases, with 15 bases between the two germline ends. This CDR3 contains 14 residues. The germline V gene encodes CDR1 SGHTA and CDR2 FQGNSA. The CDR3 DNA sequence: TGTGCCAGCAGCTTATATAGAGGTCTCGGCGAGCAGTTCTTC. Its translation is CASSLYRGLGEQFF.

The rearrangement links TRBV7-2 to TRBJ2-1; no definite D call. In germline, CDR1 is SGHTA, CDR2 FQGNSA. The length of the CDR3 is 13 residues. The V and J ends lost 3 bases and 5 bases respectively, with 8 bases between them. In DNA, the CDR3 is TGTGCCAGCAGCTTGTTCATCGACAATGAGCAGTTCTTC. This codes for CASSLFIDNEQFF. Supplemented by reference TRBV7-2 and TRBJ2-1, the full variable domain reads GAGVSQSPSNKVTEKGKDVELRCDPISGHTALYWYRQSLGQGLEFLIYFQGNSAPDKSGLPSDRFSAERTGGSVSTLTIQRTQQEDSAVYLCASSLFIDNEQFFGPGTRLTVL.

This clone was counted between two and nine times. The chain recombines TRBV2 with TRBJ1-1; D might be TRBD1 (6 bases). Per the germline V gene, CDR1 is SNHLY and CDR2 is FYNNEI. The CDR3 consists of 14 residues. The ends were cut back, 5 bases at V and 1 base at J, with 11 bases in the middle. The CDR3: CASSNRVENTEAFF. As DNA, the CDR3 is TGTGCCAGCAGTAACAGGGTGGAGAACACTGAAGCTTTCTTT.

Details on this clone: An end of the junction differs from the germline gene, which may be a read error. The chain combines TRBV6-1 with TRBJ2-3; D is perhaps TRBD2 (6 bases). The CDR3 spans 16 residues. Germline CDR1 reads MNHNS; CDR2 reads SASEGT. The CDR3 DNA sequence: TGTGCCAGCAGGGAAGATCCGGGACTTAGCACAGATACGCAGTATTTT. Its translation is CASREDPGLSTDTQYF.

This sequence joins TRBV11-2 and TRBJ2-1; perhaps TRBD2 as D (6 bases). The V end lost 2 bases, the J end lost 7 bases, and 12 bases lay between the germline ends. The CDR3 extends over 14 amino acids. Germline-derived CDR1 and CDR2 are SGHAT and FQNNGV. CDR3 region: CASSLRAGTNEQFF. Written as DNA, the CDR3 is TGTGCCAGCAGCTTAAGGGCGGGAACGAATGAGCAGTTCTTC.

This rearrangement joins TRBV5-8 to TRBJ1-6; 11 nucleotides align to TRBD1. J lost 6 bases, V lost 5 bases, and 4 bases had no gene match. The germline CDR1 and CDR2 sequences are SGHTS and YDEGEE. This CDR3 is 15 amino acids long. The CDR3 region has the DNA TGTGCCAGCAGTCAAGGGACAGGGGGTAATTCACCCCTCCACTTT. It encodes CASSQGTGGNSPLHF.

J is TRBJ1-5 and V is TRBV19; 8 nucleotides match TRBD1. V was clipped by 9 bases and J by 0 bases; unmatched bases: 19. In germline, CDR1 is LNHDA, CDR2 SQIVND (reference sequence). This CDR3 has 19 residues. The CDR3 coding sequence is TGTGCCAGCGGGTTCTTAGGACAGGGTAAGGGGAATAGCAATCAGCCCCAGCATTTT. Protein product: CASGFLGQGKGNSNQPQHF.

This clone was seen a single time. The CDR3 region is CASSQDQTYSGYTF. In nucleotides, the CDR3 is TGCGCCAGCAGCCAAGATCAGACCTATAGTGGCTACACCTTC. The gene calls are TRBV4-3 and TRBJ1-2, with unresolved D. Germline CDR1 and CDR2: LGHNA and YSLEER. This CDR3 comprises 14 residues. Trimming took 0 bases from V and 7 from J, leaving 12 bases between them.

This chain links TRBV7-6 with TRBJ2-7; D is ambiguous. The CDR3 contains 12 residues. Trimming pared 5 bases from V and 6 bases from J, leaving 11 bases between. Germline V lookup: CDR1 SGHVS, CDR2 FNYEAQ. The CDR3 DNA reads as TGTGCCAGCAGCCCCCCCGGGCGCGAGCAGTACTTC. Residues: CASSPPGREQYF. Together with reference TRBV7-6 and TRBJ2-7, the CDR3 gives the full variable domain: GAGVSQSPRYKVTKRGQDVALRCDPISGHVSLYWYRQALGQGPEFLTYFNYEAQQDKSGLPNDRFSAERPEGSISTLTIQRTEQRDSAMYRCASSPPGREQYFGPGTRLTVT.

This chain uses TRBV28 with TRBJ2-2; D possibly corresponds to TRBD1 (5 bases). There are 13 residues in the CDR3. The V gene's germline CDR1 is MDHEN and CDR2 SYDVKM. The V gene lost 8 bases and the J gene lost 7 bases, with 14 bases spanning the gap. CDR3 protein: CASQTGPHGELFF. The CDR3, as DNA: TGTGCCAGCCAAACAGGACCCCACGGGGAGCTGTTTTTT.

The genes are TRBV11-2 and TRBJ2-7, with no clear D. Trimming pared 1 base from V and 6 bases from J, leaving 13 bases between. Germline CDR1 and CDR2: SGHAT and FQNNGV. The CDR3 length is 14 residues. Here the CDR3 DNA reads TGTGCCAGCAGCTTAGGCCCGTCAAGCTTCGAGCAGTACTTC. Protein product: CASSLGPSSFEQYF.